This T cell receptor beta chain is from a study of cytomegalovirus exposure and HLA in healthy donors. The primer mix had 60 Vbeta and 13 Jbeta primers. Method: immunoSEQ multiplex PCR; TCRdb's copy keeps in-frame clones and lacks some. This sample has some 91,000 clones, with about three quarters found just once. This CDR3 is built from 15 residues. CDR1 is SEHNR and CDR2 is FQNEAQ in the germline V gene (reference sequence). The J segment lost 5 bases and the V segment lost 0 bases, leaving 3 bases of the junction unmatched. This clone has more than one count but fewer than ten. The chain combines TRBV7-9 with TRBJ2-3; 9 nucleotides line up with TRBD2. This TCR was sampled from a man aged 40-55 years in good health and CMV-seropositive. Specimen: PBMCs. The CDR3 nucleotides read TGTGCCAGCAGCTTAGCGGGACTAGCAGGAGATACGCAGTATTTT. Its protein product is CASSLAGLAGDTQYF.